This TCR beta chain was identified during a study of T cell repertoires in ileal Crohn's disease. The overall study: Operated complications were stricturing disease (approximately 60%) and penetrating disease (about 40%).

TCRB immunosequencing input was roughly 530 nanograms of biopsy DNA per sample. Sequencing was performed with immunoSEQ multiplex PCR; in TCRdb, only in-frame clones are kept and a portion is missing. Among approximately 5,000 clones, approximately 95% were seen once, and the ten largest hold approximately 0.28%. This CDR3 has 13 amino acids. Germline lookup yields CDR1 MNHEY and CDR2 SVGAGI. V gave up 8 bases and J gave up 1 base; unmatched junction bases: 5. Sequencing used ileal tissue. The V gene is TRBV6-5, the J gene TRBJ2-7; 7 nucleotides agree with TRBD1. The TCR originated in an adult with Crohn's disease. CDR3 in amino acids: CASGVTGSYEQYF. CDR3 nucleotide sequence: TGTGCCAGCGGAGTGACAGGGTCCTACGAGCAGTACTTC.